This record looks at one TCR beta chain sequence and its context. Its antigen is not known. CDR3 length: 15 residues. The V and J ends lost 6 bases and 5 bases, in that order; junction bases with no gene match: 10. Germline V CDR1 and CDR2: MNHEY, SMNVEV (reference sequence). This entry is derived from a study of T cell repertoires in cytomegalovirus infection. Study-wide background: Use of recently identified HLA-C-restricted and well-studied HLA-B-restricted CMV epitopes was part of the study. CMV infection together with matching HLA type was indicated by public TCR beta signatures. Findings and limits, study-wide: There were HLA-C-restricted CMV-specific TCR beta clonotypes dominating the ex vivo response.

MiXCR, run by TCRdb on the reads, gives a single entry per CDR3 protein. This table has about 700,000 distinct CDR3 sequences, around 32% appearing once. The chain couples TRBV27 to TRBJ1-2, with 9 positions matching TRBD1. The clonotype originates from a human donor in good health (CMV status not recorded). Some clones in this sample may be carry-over from other donors' samples. This specimen was cultured PBMCs, taken from culture after CMV antigen stimulation. As DNA, the CDR3 is TGTGCCAGCAGCTCAGGACAGGGGAAGATATATGGCTACACCTTC. It is translated as CASSSGQGKIYGYTF.